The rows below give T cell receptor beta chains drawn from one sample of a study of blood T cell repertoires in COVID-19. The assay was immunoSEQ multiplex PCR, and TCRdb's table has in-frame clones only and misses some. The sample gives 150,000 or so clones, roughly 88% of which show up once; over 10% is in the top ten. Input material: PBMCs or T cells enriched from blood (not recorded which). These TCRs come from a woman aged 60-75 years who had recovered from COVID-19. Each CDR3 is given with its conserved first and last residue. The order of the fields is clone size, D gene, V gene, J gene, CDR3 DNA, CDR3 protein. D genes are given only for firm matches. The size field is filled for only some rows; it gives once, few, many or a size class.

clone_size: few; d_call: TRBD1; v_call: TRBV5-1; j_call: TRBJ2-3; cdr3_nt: TGCGCCAGCAGCTTACAGGGGATAGCCGCAGATACGCAGTATTTT; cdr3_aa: CASSLQGIAADTQYF
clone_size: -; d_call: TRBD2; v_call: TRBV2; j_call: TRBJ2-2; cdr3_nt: TGTGCCAGCAGTGAAATGTCTAGCGGGACCGGGGAGCTGTTTTTT; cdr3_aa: CASSEMSSGTGELFF
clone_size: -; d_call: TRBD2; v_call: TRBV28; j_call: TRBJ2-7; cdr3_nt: TGTGCCAGCAGTTTAGATCTAGCGGGAGCCGAGCAGTACTTC; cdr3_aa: CASSLDLAGAEQYF
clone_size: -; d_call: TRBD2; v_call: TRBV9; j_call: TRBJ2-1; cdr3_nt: TGTGCCAGCAGCCCCAGGGCCGGGGAGGGGTCCTACAATGAGCAGTTCTTC; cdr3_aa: CASSPRAGEGSYNEQFF
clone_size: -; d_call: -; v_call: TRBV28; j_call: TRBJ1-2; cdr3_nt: TGTGCCAGCAGGAAGGGGCGGGGCTACACCTTC; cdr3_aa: CASRKGRGYTF
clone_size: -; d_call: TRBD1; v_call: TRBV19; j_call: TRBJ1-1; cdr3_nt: TGTGCCAGTAGTAGACAGGGGAACACTGAAGCTTTCTTT; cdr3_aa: CASSRQGNTEAFF
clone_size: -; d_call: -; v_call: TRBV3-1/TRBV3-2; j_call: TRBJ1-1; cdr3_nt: TGTGCCAGCAGCCAAGGGAGCCTAATGTCTGCTTTCTTT; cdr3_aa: CASSQGSLMSAFF
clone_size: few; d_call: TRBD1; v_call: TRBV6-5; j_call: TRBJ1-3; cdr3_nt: TGTGCCAGCAGCCCAAACTCCGGGACAGGGGACACCATATATTTT; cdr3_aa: CASSPNSGTGDTIYF
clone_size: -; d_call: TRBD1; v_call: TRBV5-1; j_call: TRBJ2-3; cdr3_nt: TGCGCCAGCAGCATAGGACAGGGGGCCTATTCTAGCACAGATACGCAGTATTTT; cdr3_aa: CASSIGQGAYSSTDTQYF
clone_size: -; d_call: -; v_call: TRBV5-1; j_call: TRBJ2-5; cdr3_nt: TGCGCCAGCAGCCTGAATGACGGGGACCAAGAGACCCAGTACTTC; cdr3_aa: CASSLNDGDQETQYF
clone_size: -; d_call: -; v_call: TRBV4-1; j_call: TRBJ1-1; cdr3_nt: TGCGCCAGCAGCCAGGCCAATACAGGAAGTGAAGCTTTCTTT; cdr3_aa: CASSQANTGSEAFF
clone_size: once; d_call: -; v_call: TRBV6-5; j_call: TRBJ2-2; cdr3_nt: TGTGCCAGCAGGTCGGGGGGCGCGGTTACCGGGGAGCTGTTTTTT; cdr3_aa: CASRSGGAVTGELFF
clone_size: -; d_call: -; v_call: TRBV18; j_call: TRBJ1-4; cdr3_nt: TGTGCCAGCTCACCACAACAGGAAGATGAAAAACTGTTTTTT; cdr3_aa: CASSPQQEDEKLFF